Listed here are 9 T cell receptor beta chains from one sample, sequenced in a study of blood T cell repertoires in COVID-19 (TCRdb year 2020). The library was produced with the immunoSEQ multiplex PCR assay. The table was pulled from immuneACCESS by TCRdb, which kept in-frame rearrangements only. Such tables lose some clones; where checked, under half of the loss comes from unresolved V genes, and the rest has no known cause. In this sample the table shows over 120,000 clones, over 60% of which occur a single time. More than 3.5% of the sample goes to the ten largest clones. Sequencing was carried out using peripheral blood. All receptors come from an elderly woman with active or convalescent COVID-19.

This sequence joins TRBV27 and TRBJ2-5, with D possibly TRBD2 on 5 matching bases. The germline V gene encodes CDR1 MNHEY and CDR2 SMNVEV (reference sequence). The CDR3 contains 14 residues. V shed 4 bases and J shed 13 bases, with 22 bases lying between them. CDR3 in DNA: TGTGCCAGCAGTTACCTGATTAGGACTGCAAATGGGTACTTC. Translating gives CASSYLIRTANGYF.

The chain joins TRBV5-4 to TRBJ2-6, with 7 bases identical to TRBD1. Germline values: CDR1 SGHNT, CDR2 YYREEE (reference sequence). J lost 2 bases, V lost 5 bases, and 4 bases had no gene match. CDR3 length equals 15 residues. In DNA form, the CDR3 reads TGTGCCAGCAGATTAACAGGGGCTGGGGCCAACGTCCTGACTTTC. Its translation: CASRLTGAGANVLTF.

The chain couples TRBV21-1 to TRBJ1-1. TRBV21-1 is a pseudogene. CDR3 length: 18 amino acids. The DNA for the CDR3 is TGTGCCAGCAGCAAAGTTTCACGGGGTCAACCTATGAACACTGAAGCTTTCTTT. Its translation: CASSKVSRGQPMNTEAFF.

V and J are TRBV27 and TRBJ1-6; possibly TRBD1 for D (6 bases). V was cut by 0 bases and J by 7 bases, with 13 bases left in between. Germline values: CDR1 MNHEY, CDR2 SMNVEV (reference sequence). CDR3 size: 16 residues. The chain's CDR3 is CASSLSAGAPNSPLHF. Written as DNA, the CDR3 is TGTGCCAGCAGTTTATCCGCAGGGGCGCCCAATTCACCCCTCCACTTT.

This chain uses TRBV27 with TRBJ2-3, with D tentatively TRBD1 (5 bases). Trimming left V 2 bases short and J 1 base short, with 7 bases between. Germline V CDR1 and CDR2: MNHEY, SMNVEV (reference sequence). This CDR3 region has 14 residues. The CDR3 sequence: CASSLDRRTDTQYF. In DNA, the CDR3 is TGTGCCAGCAGTTTAGACAGACGCACAGATACGCAGTATTTT.

This clone turned up a few times. The chain employs TRBV4-1 and TRBJ1-4; 8 bases are shared with TRBD1. J lost 2 bases, V lost 4 bases, and 6 bases had no gene match. Germline CDR1 and CDR2: MGHRA and YSYEKL. This CDR3 is 16 amino acids long. CDR3 region: CASSPGTGHTNEKLFF. CDR3 coding DNA: TGCGCCAGCAGCCCGGGGACAGGACACACTAATGAAAAACTGTTTTTT.

This clone was found a few times. The chain links TRBV9 to TRBJ2-1; a possible D gene is TRBD1 (5 bases). Germline loops: CDR1 SGDLS, CDR2 YYNGEE. V gave up 0 bases and J gave up 6 bases, with 10 bases separating them. The CDR3 contains 14 residues. The CDR3 is CASSVATTANEQFF. CDR3 DNA: TGTGCCAGCAGCGTAGCTACGACAGCCAATGAGCAGTTCTTC. Based on the CDR3 plus reference TRBV9 and TRBJ2-1, the full variable domain is DSGVTQTPKHLITATGQRVTLRCSPRSGDLSVYWYQQSLDQGLQFLIQYYNGEERAKGNILERFSAQQFPDLHSELNLSSLELGDSALYFCASSVATTANEQFFGPGTRLTVL.

Notes on this clone: At one end, the junction sequence differs from germline, possibly due to a read error. The chain couples TRBV11-3 to TRBJ1-3; D uncertain. Germline loops: CDR1 SGHNT, CDR2 YENEEA. The CDR3 has 17 residues. CDR3 DNA: TGTGCCAGCAGCCTCCGTTTAATTTTGAACTCTAGAAACACCATATATTTT. This codes for CASSLRLILNSRNTIYF.

The chain has TRBV5-1 and TRBJ2-7; 11 nucleotides line up with TRBD2. The CDR3 totals 16 residues. Germline assignment: CDR1 SGHRS and CDR2 YFSETQ. The V gene end was trimmed by 0 bases and the J gene end by 3 bases; junction bases not matched to a gene: 5. CDR3 protein: CASSLGTSGRFYEQYF. The DNA for the CDR3 is TGCGCCAGCAGCTTGGGCACTAGCGGGAGATTCTACGAGCAGTACTTC.